A selection of T cell receptor beta chains follows, all from one sample in a study of cytotoxic CD8 clonotypes in ibrutinib-treated CLL. Generated by immunoSEQ multiplex PCR, the TCRdb table keeps only in-frame clones and is missing some. This table has about 200,000 clones, approximately 68% appearing once. Source: PBMCs, taken after 24 months of ibrutinib treatment. Source of these receptors: a human donor with chronic lymphocytic leukemia. Both conserved end residues are part of each CDR3. A D gene is named only where the DNA matches it firmly. Where a row states a size, it is once, few, many or the class of an expanded clone; other rows omit it.

j_call v_call clone_size d_call cdr3_aa cdr3_nt
TRBJ2-3 TRBV30 - - CAWTRDGATQYF TGTGCCTGGACCCGAGACGGGGCTACGCAGTATTTT
TRBJ2-1 TRBV7-2 - - CASSNTSPLYNEQFF TGTGCCAGCAGCAATACTAGTCCCCTCTACAATGAGCAGTTCTTC
TRBJ2-3 TRBV13 - TRBD2 CASSLLAGVIPSTDTQYF TGTGCCAGCAGCCTACTAGCGGGAGTCATCCCCAGCACAGATACGCAGTATTTT
TRBJ1-3 TRBV20-1 - - CSARHRNTIYF TGCAGTGCTAGACACAGAAACACCATATATTTT
TRBJ1-2 TRBV6-6 - - CASLGFDYGYTF TGTGCCAGCTTGGGGTTCGACTATGGCTACACCTTC
TRBJ2-1 TRBV9 - TRBD2 CASSASGSRYMNEQFF TGTGCCAGCAGCGCTAGCGGGAGCCGCTACATGAATGAGCAGTTCTTC
TRBJ2-3 TRBV5-4 - - CASSTGKSRDTQYF TGTGCCAGCAGCACTGGAAAATCAAGAGATACGCAGTATTTT
TRBJ2-1 TRBV30 - - CAWNIWSSYNEQFF TGTGCCTGGAACATATGGAGCTCCTACAATGAGCAGTTCTTC
TRBJ2-1 TRBV27 - TRBD1 CASREFGQGGNEQFF TGTGCCAGCAGGGAATTCGGACAGGGAGGCAATGAGCAGTTCTTC
TRBJ1-1 TRBV5-1 - - CASSLEPQGSNTEAFF TGCGCCAGCAGCTTGGAACCCCAGGGTTCTAACACTGAAGCTTTCTTT
TRBJ2-2 TRBV11-2 - TRBD2 CASSPLAGSDTGELFF TGTGCCAGCAGCCCCCTAGCGGGATCTGACACCGGGGAGCTGTTTTTT
TRBJ2-5 TRBV18 - - CASSPDLIQGGRETQYF TGTGCCAGCTCACCAGATCTCATCCAGGGAGGAAGAGAGACCCAGTACTTC
TRBJ2-5 TRBV28 - - CASSSGVETQYF TGTGCCAGCAGTTCGGGAGTGGAGACCCAGTACTTC
TRBJ1-4 TRBV29-1 - - CSVRSREKLFF TGCAGCGTTCGGTCTAGGGAAAAACTGTTTTTT
TRBJ2-1 TRBV5-4 few - CASSLGREPLAREQFF TGTGCCAGCAGCTTGGGTCGGGAGCCCCTCGCACGTGAGCAGTTCTTC
TRBJ1-1 TRBV29-1 - - CSVHRLNTEAFF TGCAGCGTTCACAGGTTGAACACTGAAGCTTTCTTT
TRBJ2-3 TRBV4-2 few - CASSQPGTRRADTQYF TGTGCCAGCAGCCAACCCGGGACTCGGAGGGCAGATACGCAGTATTTT
TRBJ2-2 TRBV6-5 few - CASTRDTGELFF TGTGCCAGCACGCGGGACACCGGGGAGCTGTTTTTT
TRBJ1-2 TRBV7-2 - - CASSLLGVNYGYTF TGTGCCAGCAGCTTGTTAGGAGTTAACTATGGCTACACCTTC
TRBJ1-2 TRBV5-1 few - CASSLTQSRDGYTF TGCGCCAGCAGCTTAACACAGAGTAGGGACGGCTACACCTTC